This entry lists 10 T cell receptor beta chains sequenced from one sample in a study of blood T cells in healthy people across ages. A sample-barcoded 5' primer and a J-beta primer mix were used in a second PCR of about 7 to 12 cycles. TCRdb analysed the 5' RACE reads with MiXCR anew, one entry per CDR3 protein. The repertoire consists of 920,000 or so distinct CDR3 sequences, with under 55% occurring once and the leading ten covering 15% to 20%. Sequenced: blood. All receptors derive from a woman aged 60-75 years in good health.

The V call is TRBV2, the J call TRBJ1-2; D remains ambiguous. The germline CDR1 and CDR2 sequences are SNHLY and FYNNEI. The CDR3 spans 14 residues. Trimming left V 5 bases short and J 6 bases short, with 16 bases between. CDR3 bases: TGTGCCAGCAGTCTAGGTGGTAAAAGGGATGGCTACACCTTC. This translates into CASSLGGKRDGYTF. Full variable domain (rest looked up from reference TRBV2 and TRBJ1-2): EPEVTQTPSHQVTQMGQEVILRCVPISNHLYFYWYRQILGQKVEFLVSFYNNEISEKSEIFDDQFSVERPDGSNFTLKIRSTKLEDSAMYFCASSLGGKRDGYTFGSGTRLTVV.

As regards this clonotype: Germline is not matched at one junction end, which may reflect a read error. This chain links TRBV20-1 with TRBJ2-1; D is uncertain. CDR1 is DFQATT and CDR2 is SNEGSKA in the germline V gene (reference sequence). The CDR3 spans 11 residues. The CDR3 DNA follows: TGCAGGGCTAGAGATGCTCCGATGCAGTTCTTC. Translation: CRARDAPMQFF.

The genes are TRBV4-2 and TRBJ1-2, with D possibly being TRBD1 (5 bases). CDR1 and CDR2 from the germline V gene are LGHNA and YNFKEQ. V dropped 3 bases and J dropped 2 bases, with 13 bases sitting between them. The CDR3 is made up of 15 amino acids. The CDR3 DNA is TGTGCCAGCAGCCACTCCGGGACTGAAAACTATGGCTACACCTTC. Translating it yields CASSHSGTENYGYTF.

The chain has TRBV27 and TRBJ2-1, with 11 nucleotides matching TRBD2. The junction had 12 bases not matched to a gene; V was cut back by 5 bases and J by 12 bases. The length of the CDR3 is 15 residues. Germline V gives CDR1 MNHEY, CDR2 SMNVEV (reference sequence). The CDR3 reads CASSQLAGEVQAQFF. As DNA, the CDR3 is TGTGCCAGCAGTCAACTAGCGGGAGAGGTTCAGGCGCAGTTCTTC.

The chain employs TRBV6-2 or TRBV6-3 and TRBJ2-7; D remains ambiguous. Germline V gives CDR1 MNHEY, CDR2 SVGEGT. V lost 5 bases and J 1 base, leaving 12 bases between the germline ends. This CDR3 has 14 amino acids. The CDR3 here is CASSPRLDSYEQYF. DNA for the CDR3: TGTGCCAGCAGTCCGCGACTTGATTCCTACGAGCAGTACTTC.

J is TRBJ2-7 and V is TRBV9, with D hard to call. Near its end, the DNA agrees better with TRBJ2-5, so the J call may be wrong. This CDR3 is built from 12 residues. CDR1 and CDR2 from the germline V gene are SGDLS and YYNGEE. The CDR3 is CASSVAPETQYF. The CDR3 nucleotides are TGTGCCAGCAGCGTAGCCCCGGAGACCCAGTACTTC.

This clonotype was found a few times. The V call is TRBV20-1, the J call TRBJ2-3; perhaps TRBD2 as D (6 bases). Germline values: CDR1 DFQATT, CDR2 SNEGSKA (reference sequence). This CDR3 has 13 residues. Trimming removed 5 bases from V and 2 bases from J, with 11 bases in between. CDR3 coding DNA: TGCAGTGCTCCCGGGACTTTCACAGATACGCAGTATTTT. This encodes CSAPGTFTDTQYF.

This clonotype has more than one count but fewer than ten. CDR3 amino acids: CASSLVGGRASYEQYF. The DNA of the CDR3 is TGTGCCAGCAGTTTAGTCGGGGGGCGGGCCTCCTACGAGCAGTACTTC. The rearrangement links TRBV12-3 or TRBV12-4 to TRBJ2-7, with TRBD2 as a possible D gene (7 bases). The CDR3 covers 16 residues. V was pared by 1 base and J by 0 bases, with 13 bases between.

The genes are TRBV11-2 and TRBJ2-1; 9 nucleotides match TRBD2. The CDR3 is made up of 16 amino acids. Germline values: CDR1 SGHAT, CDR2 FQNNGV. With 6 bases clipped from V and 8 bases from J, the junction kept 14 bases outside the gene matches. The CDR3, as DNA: TGTGCCAGCAGACGGACGTGGACTAGCGCCTCGGATGAGCAGTTCTTC. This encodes CASRRTWTSASDEQFF.

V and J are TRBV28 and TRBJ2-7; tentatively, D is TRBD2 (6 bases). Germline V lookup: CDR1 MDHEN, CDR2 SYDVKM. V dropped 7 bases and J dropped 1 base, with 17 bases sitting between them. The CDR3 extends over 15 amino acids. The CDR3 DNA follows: TGTGCCAGCAAAAGCGGGTCTACGAGTTCCTACGAGCAGTACTTC. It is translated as CASKSGSTSSYEQYF.